These T cell receptor beta chains were read from a single sample in a study of T cells after yellow fever vaccination. MiXCR was run by TCRdb on the 5' RACE reads, yielding one entry per CDR3 protein. This table has over 250,000 distinct CDR3 sequences, about 5.2% appearing once. Sequencing was performed on CD4+ T cells sorted from PBMCs, taken on the day of the yellow fever booster vaccination. The receptor source for this set is a man between 18 and 29 years old who received the YFV17D yellow fever vaccine. Both conserved end residues are part of each CDR3. The order of the fields is V gene, J gene, D gene, clone size, CDR3 protein, CDR3 DNA. D genes are given only for firm matches. The listing skips clone size in some rows; elsewhere it reads once, few, many or a size class.

>TRBV7-9|TRBJ1-1|-|many
CASSRGLLNTEAFF
TGTGCCAGCAGCCGCGGACTCCTAAACACTGAAGCTTTCTTT
>TRBV11-2|TRBJ2-2|-|many
CASGGAQAGELFF
TGTGCCAGCGGAGGCGCCCAGGCCGGGGAGCTGTTTTTT
>TRBV6-5|TRBJ1-1|-|many
CASSFRQIYTEAFF
TGTGCCAGCAGTTTCAGACAGATTTACACTGAAGCTTTCTTT
>TRBV5-1|TRBJ2-4|-|few
CASSPGWRGREIQYF
TGCGCCAGCAGCCCCGGTTGGCGGGGCCGGGAAATTCAGTACTTC
>TRBV7-9|TRBJ2-2|-|few
CASSPLRWGQDTGELFF
TGTGCCAGCAGCCCACTCCGGTGGGGGCAGGACACCGGGGAGCTGTTTTTT
>TRBV11-3|TRBJ2-7|-|-
CASSPDRYSYEQYF
TGTGCCAGTAGCCCCGACCGGTACTCCTACGAGCAGTACTTC
>TRBV9|TRBJ1-4|-|many
CASSGDRVLNEKLFF
TGTGCCAGCAGCGGAGACCGGGTCCTCAATGAAAAACTGTTTTTT
>TRBV29-1|TRBJ1-4|-|-
CSVGWTINEKLFF
TGCAGCGTTGGCTGGACTATAAATGAAAAACTGTTTTTT
>TRBV10-3|TRBJ2-3|-|few
CAISVTGLNTDTQYF
TGTGCCATCAGTGTCACGGGACTGAACACAGATACGCAGTATTTT
>TRBV6-2/TRBV6-3|TRBJ1-1|TRBD1|many
CASSYSSRGVRMNTEAFF
TGTGCCAGCAGTTACTCTTCCAGGGGGGTTCGAATGAACACTGAAGCTTTCTTT
>TRBV6-5|TRBJ2-7|-|-
CASRGDSSYEQYF
TGTGCCAGCAGGGGGGACTCCTCCTACGAGCAGTACTTC
>TRBV18|TRBJ2-5|TRBD1|few
CASSATGGGQTQYF
TGTGCCAGCTCAGCGACAGGGGGCGGACAGACCCAGTACTTC
>TRBV6-5|TRBJ2-3|-|many
CASRLGVTSTDTQYF
TGTGCCAGCCGACTAGGGGTGACTAGCACAGATACGCAGTATTTT
>TRBV20-1|TRBJ1-1|-|-
CSATGQPTMNTEAFF
TGCAGTGCTACTGGCCAACCTACTATGAACACTGAAGCTTTCTTT
>TRBV5-5|TRBJ2-5|-|many
CASSLSTTRQETQYF
TGTGCCAGCAGCTTGTCCACTACTAGGCAAGAGACCCAGTACTTC
>TRBV29-1|TRBJ1-2|TRBD1|-
CSAGQGALGYTF
TGCAGCGCCGGACAGGGGGCTTTGGGCTACACCTTC
>TRBV5-1|TRBJ2-3|-|-
CASSLEGWRGVTDTQYF
TGCGCCAGCAGCTTGGAAGGCTGGCGAGGGGTTACAGATACGCAGTATTTT
>TRBV12-3/TRBV12-4|TRBJ2-1|TRBD1|many
CASTPLEGARNEQFF
TGTGCCAGCACCCCACTTGAGGGGGCACGGAATGAGCAGTTCTTC
>TRBV14|TRBJ1-4|-|-
CASSQFAKTTPTEKLFF
TGTGCCAGCAGCCAATTCGCGAAAACCACGCCAACGGAAAAACTGTTTTTT
>TRBV2|TRBJ2-4|-|few
CASSVSGRNIQYF
TGTGCCAGCAGTGTGTCCGGGCGAAACATTCAGTACTTC
>TRBV4-2|TRBJ1-1|-|many
CASSLARENTEAFF
TGTGCCAGCAGCCTAGCTCGAGAGAACACTGAAGCTTTCTTT
>TRBV5-5|TRBJ2-2|TRBD1|many
CASSIPTGVNGELFF
TGTGCCAGCAGCATACCAACAGGGGTCAACGGGGAGCTGTTTTTT
>TRBV7-2|TRBJ2-7|-|many
CASSLATGYEQYF
TGTGCCAGCAGCTTAGCAACGGGGTACGAGCAGTACTTC
>TRBV9|TRBJ2-1|-|-
CASSVGEKTYNEQFF
TGTGCCAGCAGCGTGGGGGAAAAGACCTACAATGAGCAGTTCTTC
>TRBV29-1|TRBJ1-2|-|many
CSVGGWGNYGYTF
TGCAGCGTTGGAGGGTGGGGAAACTATGGCTACACCTTC